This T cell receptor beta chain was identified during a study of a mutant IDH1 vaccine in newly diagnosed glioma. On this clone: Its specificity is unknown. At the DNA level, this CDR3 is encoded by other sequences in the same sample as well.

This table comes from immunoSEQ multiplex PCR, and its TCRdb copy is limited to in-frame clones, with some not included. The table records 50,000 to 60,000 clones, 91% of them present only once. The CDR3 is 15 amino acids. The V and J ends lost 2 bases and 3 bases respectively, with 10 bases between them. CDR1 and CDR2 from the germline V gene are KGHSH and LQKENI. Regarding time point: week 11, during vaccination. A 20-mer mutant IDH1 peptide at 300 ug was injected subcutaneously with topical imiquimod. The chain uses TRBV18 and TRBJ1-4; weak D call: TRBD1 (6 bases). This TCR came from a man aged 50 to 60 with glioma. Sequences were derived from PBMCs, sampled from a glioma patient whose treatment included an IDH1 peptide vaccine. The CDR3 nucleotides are TGTGCCAGCTCACCAACAGGGCCCCCTAATGAAAAACTGTTTTTT. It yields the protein CASSPTGPPNEKLFF.